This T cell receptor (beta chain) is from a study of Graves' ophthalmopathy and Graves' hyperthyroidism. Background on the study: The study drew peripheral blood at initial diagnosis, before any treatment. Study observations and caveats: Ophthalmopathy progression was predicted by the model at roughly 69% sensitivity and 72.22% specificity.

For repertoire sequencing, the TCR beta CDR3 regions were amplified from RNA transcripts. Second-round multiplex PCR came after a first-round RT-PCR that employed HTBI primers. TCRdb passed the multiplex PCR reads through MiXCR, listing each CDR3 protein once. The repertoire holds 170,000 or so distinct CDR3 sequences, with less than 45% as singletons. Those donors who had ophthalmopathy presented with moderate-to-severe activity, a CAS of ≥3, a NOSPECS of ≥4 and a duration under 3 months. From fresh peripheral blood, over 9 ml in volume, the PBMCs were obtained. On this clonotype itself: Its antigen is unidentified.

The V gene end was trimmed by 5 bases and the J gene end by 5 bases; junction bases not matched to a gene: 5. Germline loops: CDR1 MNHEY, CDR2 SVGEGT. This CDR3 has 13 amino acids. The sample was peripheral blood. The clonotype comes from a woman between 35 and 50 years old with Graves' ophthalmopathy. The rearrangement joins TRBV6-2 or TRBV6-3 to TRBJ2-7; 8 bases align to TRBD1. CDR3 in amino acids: CASSGQGFHEQYF. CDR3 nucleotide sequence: TGTGCCAGCAGTGGACAGGGTTTCCACGAGCAGTACTTC.